A single TCR beta chain is shown here with its context. The antigen it recognizes is unknown. Base qualities are not provided; no much larger clone lies one nucleotide away. This entry is derived from a study of graft-versus-host responses after intestinal transplantation (dated by TCRdb to about 2021). Regarding the research as a whole: Recipients received multivisceral, liver-intestinal, or isolated intestinal transplants. The cohort enrolled approximately 24 intestinal transplant recipients including one retransplant, and a few patients lacking pretransplant specimens were excluded. Instead of going to the commercial service, samples from a few later patients were sequenced in-house on an Illumina MiSeq and processed with MiXCR. Every recipient was given anti-thymocyte globulin induction, followed by 2 to 3 years of maintenance tacrolimus and steroids. Donor T cell macrochimerism was defined as a peak of at least 4% donor T cells among recipient peripheral blood mononuclear cells. After intestinal transplantation, graft-versus-host and host-versus-graft alloreactive T cell clones were followed in the graft, circulation and bone marrow using bulk TCR-beta CDR3 sequencing. Alloreactive clones were identified by sequencing pre-transplant mixed lymphocyte reaction products and comparing them with unstimulated pre-transplant donor and recipient T cells. Broad study findings and their caveats: In patients with donor T cell macrochimerism, the allografts had high GvH to HvG T cell clonal ratios. GvH clones were detected in recipient bone marrow, and some of these GvH clones were observed earlier in ileal mucosa or blood, consistent with an intestinal mucosal origin. The relatively low number and heterogeneity of intestinal transplant patients limited the conclusions. Early after transplant, peak levels of circulating GvH clones were associated with declines in HvG clones.

The method behind the library was the immunoSEQ multiplex PCR assay. For most patients, genomic DNA was subjected to high-throughput TCR-beta CDR3 sequencing by Adaptive Biotechnologies. For the original study's pipeline: TCR sequencing data were retrieved from Adaptive's ImmunoSEQ software for 15 to 20 patients, whereas a few other patients were processed with MiXCR and VDJtools. CDR3 nucleotide sequences shared between donor and recipient were removed because the origin of such sequences could not be assigned. To be classed as alloreactive, a clone needed at least 2-fold expansion over unstimulated cells and a minimum CFSE-low frequency of 0.002% (template counts) or 0.001% (read counts). Mappable clones were those detected in sequenced pre-transplant spleen, lymph node, or MLR CFSE-low populations of the donor or recipient. Cumulative frequency of alloreactive clones was calculated as a percentage of all sequences weighted by copy number. TCRdb mirrors the immuneACCESS table, restricted to in-frame sequences. Some clones are absent from its copies; in checked studies, under half trace to an unresolved V gene, and the reason for the others is unknown. That table gives V, J and clone size, and the DNA gave D and trimming. The sample contains about 10,000 clones, approximately 87% of them found a single time. Over 9.5% of the sample is taken by the ten largest.

Blood samples were collected up to 4 times in the first month after transplant and then at least monthly when available. The CDR3 measures 17 amino acids from cysteine to phenylalanine. Only the CDR3 DNA is retained, 51 bases long and in frame from the first base. CDR1 is given as SGHNT and CDR2 as YYREEE, both from the germline V gene (reference sequence). The germline ends are 22 bases apart after V is trimmed by 7 bases and J by 5 bases. The sequences come from PBMCs, collected more than 230 days after intestinal transplant. This receptor chain uses TRBV5-4 and TRBJ2-6, with the D segment identity uncertain. This TCR came from a human patient who received an intestinal transplant, so some T cells may come from the graft donor. The nucleotide sequence is given as TGTGCCAGCTGGTATGCCGTACCACAAAGTCGGGCCAACGTCCTGACTTTC. This encodes CASWYAVPQSRANVLTF.